The 8 T cell receptor beta chains in this list originate from one sample, sequenced in a study of tumor-infiltrating lymphocytes in primary liver carcinoma. Total RNA (roughly 550 ng) served as template for TCR beta cDNA synthesis primed by a constant-region primer. It was through three nested multiplex PCR rounds of slightly modified ARM-PCR that TCR beta libraries arose. Use of TRBV1-TRBV30 forward primers with a C-beta reverse primer characterized the first two PCR rounds, which lasted around 10 cycles each. TCRdb analysed the multiplex PCR reads with MiXCR anew, one entry per CDR3 protein. The sample consists of approximately 40,000 distinct CDR3 sequences, roughly 70% of them appearing once. Investigators took RNA and DNA out together from 20-30 mg of unsorted bulk tissue. The sequenced sample consisted of liver tumor tissue from sampling region 4. Indicated subset: tumor region T4, right-lateral pole. These receptors came from a man aged 35-49 years with primary liver carcinoma and hepatitis B virus infection.

Remarks on this clonotype: The junction shows a germline mismatch at one end, possibly a read error. The V gene is TRBV29-1, the J gene TRBJ1-1; no definite D call. Germline CDR1 and CDR2: SQVTM and ANQGSEA. The CDR3 consists of 15 residues. CDR3: CGVAPVWGMNTKAFF. In nucleotides, the CDR3 is TGCGGCGTTGCCCCGGTATGGGGAATGAACACTAAAGCTTTCTTT.

Comments on this clonotype: The conserved phenylalanine or tryptophan normally closing the CDR3 is absent here, so this likely arose from a read error. The chain recombines TRBV28 with TRBJ2-4; D unresolved. Germline V CDR1 and CDR2: MDHEN, SYDVKM. The CDR3 spans 11 residues. The CDR3 nucleotides read TGTGCCACCAGTTCGGTACTTATTCAGTACTTA. Amino acid sequence: CATSSVLIQYL.

The chain is built from TRBV2 and TRBJ2-1; possibly TRBD2 for D (5 bases). V lost 10 bases and J 5 bases, leaving 15 bases between the germline ends. The CDR3 is 13 amino acids. Germline V CDR1 and CDR2: SNHLY, FYNNEI. The CDR3 loop is CANTPFGDNEQFF. The CDR3 DNA is TGTGCCAATACCCCTTTCGGGGACAATGAGCAGTTCTTC.

On this clonotype: A read error is likely, as this CDR3 ends without the conserved phenylalanine or tryptophan. The chain joins TRBV29-1 to TRBJ2-7, with 8 bases fitting TRBD1. Germline V gene data show CDR1 as SQVTM and CDR2 as ANQGSEA. V trimming: 3 bases; J trimming: 8 bases; junction bases outside the gene matches: 6. The CDR3 spans 12 residues. This CDR3 is CSVDGTGYKQYS. The CDR3 DNA sequence: TGCAGCGTTGACGGGACAGGATACAAGCAGTACTCT.

This clonotype was found a few times. The chain recombines TRBV11-2 with TRBJ2-7; D is uncertain. The CDR3 is 14 amino acids. In germline, CDR1 is SGHAT, CDR2 FQNNGV. CDR3 residues: CVGTLDRQAYEQYF. The CDR3 DNA is TGTGTCGGCACCTTAGATCGACAAGCCTACGAGCAGTACTTC.

Turning to this clonotype: The CDR3 does not end in the conserved phenylalanine or tryptophan, so this is likely a read error. The DNA is left out, because the CDR3 cannot be placed on it with certainty; the CDR3 is given as TCRdb lists it. The chain links TRBV28 to TRBJ2-1; the D segment call TRBD1 is taken from the table without a DNA check. Germline loops: CDR1 MDHEN, CDR2 SYDVKM. The CDR3 spans 16 residues, counting both ends. The CDR3 sequence: CASSLGGPSPYNEQLL.

This clonotype was counted ten times or more. The chain joins TRBV7-2 to TRBJ2-1, with 7 bases matching TRBD2. The V gene end was trimmed by 5 bases and the J gene end by 3 bases; junction bases not matched to a gene: 13. The length of the CDR3 is 17 residues. Germline V gene lookup returns CDR1 SGHTA and CDR2 FQGNSA. The CDR3 loop reads CASSRREGSGGYNEQFF. Written as DNA, the CDR3 is TGTGCCAGCAGCCGGAGGGAGGGGAGCGGAGGCTACAATGAGCAGTTCTTC.

In regard to this clonotype: A read error may produce the germline difference seen at one junction end. The J gene is TRBJ2-7, the V gene TRBV5-4, with D hard to call. CDR3 size: 14 residues. The V gene's germline CDR1 is SGHNT and CDR2 YYREEE (reference sequence). The CDR3 loop is CASGLAGFSYEQYF. CDR3 bases: TGTGCCAGCGGCTTGGCCGGTTTCTCCTACGAGCAGTATTTC.